This T cell receptor (beta chain) was profiled in a study of CD8+CD57+ T cells in acquired aplastic anemia. Study in general: Roughly 3.1 ug was the average amount of DNA from sorted CD4+ and CD8+ cells. General study points: The study identified under 30 CD8+ CDR3 sequences shared by patients and controls.

Genomic DNA served as template for TCR beta VDJ and CDR3 profiling. TCRdb called the reads again in MiXCR, with one record for every CDR3 protein. This sample has roughly 250,000 distinct CDR3 sequences; roughly half occur once, and the top ten carry 7% to 9.5%. This clonotype was detected many times. Its target is unknown. Germline V gene lookup returns CDR1 WNHNN and CDR2 SYGVQD (reference sequence). Trimming cost V 9 bases and J 0 bases, with 18 bases left between them. The CDR3 runs to 16 residues. Before being chosen for sequencing, patients had shown CD8+CD57+ cell expansion by flow cytometry. Every patient presented with severe acquired aplastic anemia.

The receptor comes from a human donor with aplastic anemia. The source material was sorted CD4+, CD8+, or CD8+CD57+ T cells (not recorded which) from PBMCs. The J gene is TRBJ1-5, the V gene TRBV10-1, with unresolved D. This CDR3 reads CARRQADNDSNQPQHF. Written as DNA, the CDR3 is TGCGCCAGACGACAAGCAGACAACGATAGCAATCAGCCCCAGCATTTT.